The TCR beta chain described here comes from a study of shared clonotypes between healthy human individuals. The wider study: Per donor, CD8 memory used one plate, CD8 naive used two, CD4 memory used three and CD4 naive used three.

CDR1 is LNHDA and CDR2 is SQIVND in the germline V gene (reference sequence). The CDR3 runs 13 residues. Trimming stripped 6 bases from V and 3 bases from J, with 9 bases between. About this clone itself: Its cognate antigen is unknown.

Naive-designated CD8 cells lacked CD45RO, were positively enriched for CCR7, and omitted terminally differentiated effector memory CD45RA+ cells. Evenly divided among several immunoSEQ plates was the genomic DNA of each subset. Sequenced by immunoSEQ multiplex PCR; TCRdb stores in-frame clones only, minus some. Among about 2 million clones listed, over 85% were seen once. Broader study findings: At large depth, rarefaction still showed sorted-subset sequencing to be incomplete. Clonotypes not shared had lower generation probabilities than those common to all four donors.

V usage is TRBV19 and J usage is TRBJ2-1, with D uncertain. Material for sequencing was naive CD8+ T cells sorted from blood. The clonotype originates from a man younger than 30 in good health. The CDR3 loop is CASRIDNYNEQFF. The CDR3 coding sequence is TGTGCCAGTAGGATCGACAACTACAATGAGCAGTTCTTC.